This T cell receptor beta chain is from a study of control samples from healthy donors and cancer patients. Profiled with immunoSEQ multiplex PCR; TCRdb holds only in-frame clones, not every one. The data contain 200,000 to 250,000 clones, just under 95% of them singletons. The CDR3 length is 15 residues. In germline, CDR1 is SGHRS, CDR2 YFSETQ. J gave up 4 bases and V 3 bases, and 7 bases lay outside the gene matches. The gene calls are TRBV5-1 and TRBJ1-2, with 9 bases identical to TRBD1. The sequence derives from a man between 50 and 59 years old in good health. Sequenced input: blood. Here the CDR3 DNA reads TGCGCCAGCAGCTCGACAGGGGGAGACCTCTATGGCTACACCTTC. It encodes CASSSTGGDLYGYTF.